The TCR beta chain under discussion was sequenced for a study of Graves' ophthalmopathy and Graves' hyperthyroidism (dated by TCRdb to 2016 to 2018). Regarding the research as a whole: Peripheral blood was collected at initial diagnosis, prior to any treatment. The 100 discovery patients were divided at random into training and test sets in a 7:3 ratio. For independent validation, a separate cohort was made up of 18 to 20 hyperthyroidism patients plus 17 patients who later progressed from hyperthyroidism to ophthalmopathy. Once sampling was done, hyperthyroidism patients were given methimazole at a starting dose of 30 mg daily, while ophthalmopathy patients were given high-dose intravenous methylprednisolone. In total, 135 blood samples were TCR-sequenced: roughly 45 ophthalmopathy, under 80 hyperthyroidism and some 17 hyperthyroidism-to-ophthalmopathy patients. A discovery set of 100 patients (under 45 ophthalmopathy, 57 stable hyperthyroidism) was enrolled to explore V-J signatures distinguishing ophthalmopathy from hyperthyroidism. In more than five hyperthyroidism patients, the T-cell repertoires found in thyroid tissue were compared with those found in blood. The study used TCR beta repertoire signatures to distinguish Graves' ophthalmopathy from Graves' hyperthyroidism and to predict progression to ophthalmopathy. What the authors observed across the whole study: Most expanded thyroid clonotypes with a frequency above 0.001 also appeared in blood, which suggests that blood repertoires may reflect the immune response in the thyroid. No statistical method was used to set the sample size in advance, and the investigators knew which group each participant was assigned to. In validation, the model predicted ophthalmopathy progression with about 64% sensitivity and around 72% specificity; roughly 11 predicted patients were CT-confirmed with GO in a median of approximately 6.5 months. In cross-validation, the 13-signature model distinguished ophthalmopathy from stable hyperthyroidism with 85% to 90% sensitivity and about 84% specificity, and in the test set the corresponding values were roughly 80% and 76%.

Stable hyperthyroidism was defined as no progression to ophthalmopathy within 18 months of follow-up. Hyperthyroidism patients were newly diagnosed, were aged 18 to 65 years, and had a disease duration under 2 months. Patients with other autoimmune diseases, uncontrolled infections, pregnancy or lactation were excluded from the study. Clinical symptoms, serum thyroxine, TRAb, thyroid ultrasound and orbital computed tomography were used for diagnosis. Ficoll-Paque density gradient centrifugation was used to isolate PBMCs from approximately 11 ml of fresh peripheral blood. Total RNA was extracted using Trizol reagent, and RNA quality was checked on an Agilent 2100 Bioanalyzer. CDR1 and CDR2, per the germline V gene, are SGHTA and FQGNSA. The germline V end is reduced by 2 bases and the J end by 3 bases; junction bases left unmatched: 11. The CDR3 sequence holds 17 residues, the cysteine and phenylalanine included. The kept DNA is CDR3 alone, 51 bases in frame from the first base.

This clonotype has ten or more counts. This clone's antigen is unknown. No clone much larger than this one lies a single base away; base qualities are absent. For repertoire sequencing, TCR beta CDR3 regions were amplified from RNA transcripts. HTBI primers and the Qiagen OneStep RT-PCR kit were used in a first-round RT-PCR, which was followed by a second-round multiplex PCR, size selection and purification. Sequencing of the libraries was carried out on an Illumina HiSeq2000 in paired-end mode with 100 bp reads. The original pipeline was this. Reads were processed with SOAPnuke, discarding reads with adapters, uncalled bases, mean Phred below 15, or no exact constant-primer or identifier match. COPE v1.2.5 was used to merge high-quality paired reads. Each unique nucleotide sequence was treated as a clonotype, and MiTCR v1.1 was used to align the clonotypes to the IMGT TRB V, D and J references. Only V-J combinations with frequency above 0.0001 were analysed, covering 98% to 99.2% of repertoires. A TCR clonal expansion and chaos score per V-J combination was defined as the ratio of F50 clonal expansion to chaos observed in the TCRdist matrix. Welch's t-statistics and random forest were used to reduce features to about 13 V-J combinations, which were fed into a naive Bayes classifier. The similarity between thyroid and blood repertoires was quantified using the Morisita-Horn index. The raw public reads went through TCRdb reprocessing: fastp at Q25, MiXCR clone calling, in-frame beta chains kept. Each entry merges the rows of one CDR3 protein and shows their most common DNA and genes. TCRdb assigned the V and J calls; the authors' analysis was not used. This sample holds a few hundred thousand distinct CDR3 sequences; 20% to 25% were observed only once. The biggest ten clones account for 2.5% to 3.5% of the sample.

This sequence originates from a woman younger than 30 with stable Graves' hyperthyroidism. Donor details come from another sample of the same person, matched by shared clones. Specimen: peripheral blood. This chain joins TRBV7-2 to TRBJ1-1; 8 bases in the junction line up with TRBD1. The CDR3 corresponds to CASSLLRTGGRDTEAFF. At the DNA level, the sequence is TGTGCCAGCAGCTTACTCCGTACAGGGGGTCGTGACACTGAAGCTTTCTTT.